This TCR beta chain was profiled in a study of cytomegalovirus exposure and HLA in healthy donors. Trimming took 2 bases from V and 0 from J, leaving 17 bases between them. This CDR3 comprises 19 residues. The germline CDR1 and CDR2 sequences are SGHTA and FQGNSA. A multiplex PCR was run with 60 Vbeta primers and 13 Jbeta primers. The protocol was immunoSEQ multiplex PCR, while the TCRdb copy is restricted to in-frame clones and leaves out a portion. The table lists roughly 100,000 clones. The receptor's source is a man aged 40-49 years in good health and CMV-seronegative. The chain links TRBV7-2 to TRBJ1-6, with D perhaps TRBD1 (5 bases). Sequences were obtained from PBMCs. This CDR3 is CASSLSGGSGFSYNSPLHF. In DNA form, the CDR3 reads TGTGCCAGCAGCTTAAGTGGGGGGAGCGGATTCTCCTATAATTCACCCCTCCACTTT.